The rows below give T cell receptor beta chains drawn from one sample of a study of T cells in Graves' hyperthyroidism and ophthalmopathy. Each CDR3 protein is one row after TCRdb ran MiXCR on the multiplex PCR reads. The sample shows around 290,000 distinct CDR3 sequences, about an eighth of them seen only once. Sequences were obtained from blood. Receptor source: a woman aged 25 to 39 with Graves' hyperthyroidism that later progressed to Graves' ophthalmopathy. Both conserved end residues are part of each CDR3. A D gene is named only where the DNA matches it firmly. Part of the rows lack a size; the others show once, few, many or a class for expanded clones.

CDR3 DNA: TGTGCCAGCAGCTTGTCGGGCGGAACTAATGAAAAACTGTTTTTT; CDR3 protein: CASSLSGGTNEKLFF; D gene: .; clone size: many; J gene: TRBJ1-4; V gene: TRBV5-8
CDR3 DNA: TGTGCCACCAGCACTCGGGGGGCGTCAAACGAGCAGTACTTC; CDR3 protein: CATSTRGASNEQYF; D gene: .; clone size: .; J gene: TRBJ2-7; V gene: TRBV15
CDR3 DNA: TGTGCCAGCAGCGGGGAGACAGGGAATTCACCTAACTATGGCTACACCTTC; CDR3 protein: CASSGETGNSPNYGYTF; D gene: TRBD1; clone size: many; J gene: TRBJ1-2; V gene: TRBV13
CDR3 DNA: TGTGCCAGCACGGGACAAGGGAACACTGAAGCTTTCTTT; CDR3 protein: CASTGQGNTEAFF; D gene: .; clone size: many; J gene: TRBJ1-1; V gene: TRBV12-3/TRBV12-4
CDR3 DNA: TGTGCCACCAGTCGGGGGACCAACGAGCAGTACTTC; CDR3 protein: CATSRGTNEQYF; D gene: .; clone size: many; J gene: TRBJ2-7; V gene: TRBV10-3
CDR3 DNA: TGTGCCAGCAGCTTCGGCAGGAACACTGAAGCTTTCTTT; CDR3 protein: CASSFGRNTEAFF; D gene: .; clone size: medium-sized; J gene: TRBJ1-1; V gene: TRBV7-2
CDR3 DNA: TGTGCCAGCCAGCTGGGCCGGGGGAACTATGGCTACACCTTC; CDR3 protein: CASQLGRGNYGYTF; D gene: .; clone size: many; J gene: TRBJ1-2; V gene: TRBV7-9
CDR3 DNA: TGTGCCAGCAGTCTGGGGGGGACAGGCGGAGCCAAAAACATTCAGTACTTC; CDR3 protein: CASSLGGTGGAKNIQYF; D gene: .; clone size: many; J gene: TRBJ2-4; V gene: TRBV12-3/TRBV12-4
CDR3 DNA: TGTGCCAGCAGCAAGGGACAGGGGGCCTCTGAAGCTTTCTTT; CDR3 protein: CASSKGQGASEAFF; D gene: TRBD1; clone size: .; J gene: TRBJ1-1; V gene: TRBV7-2
CDR3 DNA: TGTGCCAGCAGGCAGCCAAGGGGGACAGGGGGGGACACTGAAGCTTTCTTT; CDR3 protein: CASRQPRGTGGDTEAFF; D gene: TRBD1; clone size: many; J gene: TRBJ1-1; V gene: TRBV28
CDR3 DNA: TGTGCCACCCAGACTAGCGTTGGGGACGAGCAGTACTTC; CDR3 protein: CATQTSVGDEQYF; D gene: TRBD2; clone size: many; J gene: TRBJ2-7; V gene: TRBV10-3
CDR3 DNA: TGTGCCAGCTCATCTTTAGCGGGAGAACAGACCCAGTACTTC; CDR3 protein: CASSSLAGEQTQYF; D gene: TRBD2; clone size: many; J gene: TRBJ2-5; V gene: TRBV18
CDR3 DNA: TGTGCCAGCAGCCAAGTCGTTACTAGCACAGATACGCAGTATTTT; CDR3 protein: CASSQVVTSTDTQYF; D gene: .; clone size: few; J gene: TRBJ2-3; V gene: TRBV14
CDR3 DNA: TGTGCCAGCAGCGCCGTAGCGGGAGTGGGCTACGAGCAGTACTTC; CDR3 protein: CASSAVAGVGYEQYF; D gene: TRBD2; clone size: .; J gene: TRBJ2-7; V gene: TRBV9
CDR3 DNA: TGTGCCAGCAGTTCCCTTAGCGGGAGGGGCGAAGCTGAGCAGTTCTTC; CDR3 protein: CASSSLSGRGEAEQFF; D gene: TRBD2; clone size: .; J gene: TRBJ2-1; V gene: TRBV6-1
CDR3 DNA: TGCGCCAGCAGCCCGGACGGGGACGGGGGGGAGTACTTC; CDR3 protein: CASSPDGDGGEYF; D gene: TRBD2; clone size: few; J gene: TRBJ2-4; V gene: TRBV5-1
CDR3 DNA: TGTGCCAGCTCACCACCAAAGGGTCAGCAAGAGACCCAGTACTTC; CDR3 protein: CASSPPKGQQETQYF; D gene: .; clone size: many; J gene: TRBJ2-5; V gene: TRBV18
CDR3 DNA: TGTGCCAGCAGTTATTCCTCTGCATCCTACGAGCAGTACTTC; CDR3 protein: CASSYSSASYEQYF; D gene: .; clone size: .; J gene: TRBJ2-7; V gene: TRBV6-5
CDR3 DNA: TGTGCCTGGAGGGACAGGTGCGTTTATAACTATGGCTACACCTTC; CDR3 protein: CAWRDRCVYNYGYTF; D gene: TRBD1; clone size: many; J gene: TRBJ1-2; V gene: TRBV30
CDR3 DNA: TGTGCCAGCAGCCCAACGGGGGAGACCCAGTACTTC; CDR3 protein: CASSPTGETQYF; D gene: .; clone size: many; J gene: TRBJ2-5; V gene: TRBV7-3
CDR3 DNA: TGCAGCGTTCGGACAGGGTCCAACTATGGCTACACCTTC; CDR3 protein: CSVRTGSNYGYTF; D gene: TRBD1; clone size: many; J gene: TRBJ1-2; V gene: TRBV29-1
CDR3 DNA: TGCGCCAGCAGCCAAGACGCGGGGACATACACCGGGGAGCTGTTTTTT; CDR3 protein: CASSQDAGTYTGELFF; D gene: .; clone size: .; J gene: TRBJ2-2; V gene: TRBV11-2
CDR3 DNA: TGTGCCAGCAGCTTAGGCTTTTACACAACGGGGGCCGGGGAGCTGTTTTTT; CDR3 protein: CASSLGFYTTGAGELFF; D gene: .; clone size: many; J gene: TRBJ2-2; V gene: TRBV13
CDR3 DNA: TGTGCCAGCAGCCAAGGCCTCGGACTAGCGGCCTTGGGAGAGACCCAGTACTTC; CDR3 protein: CASSQGLGLAALGETQYF; D gene: TRBD2; clone size: many; J gene: TRBJ2-5; V gene: TRBV3-1
CDR3 DNA: TGTGCCAGTAGTATTGGAGGGAGCGGAGAGCAGTTCTTC; CDR3 protein: CASSIGGSGEQFF; D gene: .; clone size: .; J gene: TRBJ2-1; V gene: TRBV19
CDR3 DNA: TGCGCCAGCAGCTTGGTGGGGGTTCGCGAGCAGTACTTC; CDR3 protein: CASSLVGVREQYF; D gene: .; clone size: many; J gene: TRBJ2-7; V gene: TRBV5-1
CDR3 DNA: TGTGCCAGTAGTATAGCTTCCGGATCCAACTATGGCTACACCTTC; CDR3 protein: CASSIASGSNYGYTF; D gene: .; clone size: few; J gene: TRBJ1-2; V gene: TRBV19
CDR3 DNA: TGTGCCAGCTCGGTGATTCTCTACAATGAGCAGTTCTTC; CDR3 protein: CASSVILYNEQFF; D gene: .; clone size: many; J gene: TRBJ2-1; V gene: TRBV2